A selection of T cell receptor beta chains follows, all from one sample in a study of Ad26.COV2.S vaccination and SARS-CoV-2 variants. Here immunoSEQ multiplex PCR was the method, and the copy in TCRdb shows in-frame clones only, minus some. Of roughly 240,000 clones listed, 85% to 90% are singletons. Specimen: peripheral blood, collected in a trial of Ad26.COV2.S vaccine versus placebo. All receptors derive from a person aged 18-60 years who received the Ad26.COV2.S COVID-19 vaccine or a placebo. CDR3s include the opening cysteine and the closing phenylalanine or tryptophan. Each record gives: D gene, V gene, J gene, clone size, CDR3 DNA, CDR3 protein. A D gene is named only where the DNA matches it firmly. A row's size may be missing; if present it is once, few, many or a size class.

D: TRBD2; V: TRBV10-3; J: TRBJ2-3; size: once; DNA: TGTGCCATCAGCTCTCTAGCGGGGGTTGGTGATACGCAGTATTTT; CDR3: CAISSLAGVGDTQYF
D: -; V: TRBV5-6; J: TRBJ2-3; size: -; DNA: TGTGCCAGCAGCTTGGTTAGTTCAGATACGCAGTATTTT; CDR3: CASSLVSSDTQYF
D: -; V: TRBV3-1/TRBV3-2; J: TRBJ2-4; size: -; DNA: TGTGCCAGCAGCCAAGGGAGTAGTGGAGCCAAAAACATTCAGTACTTC; CDR3: CASSQGSSGAKNIQYF
D: -; V: TRBV7-3; J: TRBJ2-3; size: -; DNA: TGTGCCAGCAGCTTAACGTTCGGAGGCCGTCTAGATACGCAGTATTTT; CDR3: CASSLTFGGRLDTQYF
D: -; V: TRBV10-3; J: TRBJ2-5; size: -; DNA: TGTGCCATCAGTGATCCGGGCAGGGCAAAAGAGACCCAGTACTTC; CDR3: CAISDPGRAKETQYF
D: -; V: TRBV10-3; J: TRBJ2-1; size: once; DNA: TGTGCCATCACTCGGGACTCCTCCTACAATGAGCAGTTCTTC; CDR3: CAITRDSSYNEQFF
D: -; V: TRBV5-1; J: TRBJ2-7; size: -; DNA: TGCGCCAGCAGGCCCGCGAACCCCTACGAGCAGTACTTC; CDR3: CASRPANPYEQYF
D: -; V: TRBV28; J: TRBJ1-5; size: -; DNA: TGTGCCAGCTGGGGTAGCAATCAGCCCCAGCATTTT; CDR3: CASWGSNQPQHF
D: -; V: TRBV29-1; J: TRBJ2-7; size: once; DNA: TGCAGCGCCACAGGGTTGGACGAGCAGTACTTC; CDR3: CSATGLDEQYF
D: -; V: TRBV9; J: TRBJ1-3; size: once; DNA: TGTGCCAGCAGCGGAGGGGCAGGGCCCCTCTCTGGAAACACCATATATTTT; CDR3: CASSGGAGPLSGNTIYF
D: TRBD1; V: TRBV7-6; J: TRBJ2-7; size: -; DNA: TGTGCCAGCAGCTTAGAGGGGGACAGGTCCTACGAGCAGTACTTC; CDR3: CASSLEGDRSYEQYF
D: -; V: TRBV4-2; J: TRBJ2-2; size: few; DNA: TGTGCCAGCAGCCAAGACTTCCAGGGAGGAGCCGGGGAGCTGTTTTTT; CDR3: CASSQDFQGGAGELFF
D: -; V: TRBV29-1; J: TRBJ2-7; size: -; DNA: TGCAGCGGCAAACAGGGAACCGAGCAGTACTTC; CDR3: CSGKQGTEQYF
D: -; V: TRBV7-9; J: TRBJ1-2; size: -; DNA: TGTGCCAGCAGCTTGGGGGAATTTAACTATGGCTACACCTTC; CDR3: CASSLGEFNYGYTF
D: TRBD1; V: TRBV27; J: TRBJ1-1; size: few; DNA: TGTGCCAGCAGCCTGGGACAGGATTATGTGAACACTGAAGCTTTCTTT; CDR3: CASSLGQDYVNTEAFF
D: TRBD1; V: TRBV18; J: TRBJ2-1; size: once; DNA: TGTGCCAGCTCACCACCGGGACAGTCCATCAATGAGCAGTTCTTC; CDR3: CASSPPGQSINEQFF
D: TRBD1; V: TRBV7-2; J: TRBJ1-3; size: -; DNA: TGTGCCAGCAGCTCTGACAGGGCCACTGGAAACACCATATATTTT; CDR3: CASSSDRATGNTIYF
D: -; V: TRBV5-1; J: TRBJ2-4; size: -; DNA: TGCGCCAGCAGCTTGGACAACCACCAGGCCAAAAACATTCAGTACTTC; CDR3: CASSLDNHQAKNIQYF
D: -; V: TRBV6-5; J: TRBJ2-7; size: -; DNA: TGTGCCAGCAGTTACGGACACAGCTACGAGCAGTACTTC; CDR3: CASSYGHSYEQYF
D: TRBD2; V: TRBV4-2; J: TRBJ2-7; size: once; DNA: TGTGCCAGCAGCCAACTCCCCAACGCGGGGGGGAAATCCTACGAGCAGTACTTC; CDR3: CASSQLPNAGGKSYEQYF